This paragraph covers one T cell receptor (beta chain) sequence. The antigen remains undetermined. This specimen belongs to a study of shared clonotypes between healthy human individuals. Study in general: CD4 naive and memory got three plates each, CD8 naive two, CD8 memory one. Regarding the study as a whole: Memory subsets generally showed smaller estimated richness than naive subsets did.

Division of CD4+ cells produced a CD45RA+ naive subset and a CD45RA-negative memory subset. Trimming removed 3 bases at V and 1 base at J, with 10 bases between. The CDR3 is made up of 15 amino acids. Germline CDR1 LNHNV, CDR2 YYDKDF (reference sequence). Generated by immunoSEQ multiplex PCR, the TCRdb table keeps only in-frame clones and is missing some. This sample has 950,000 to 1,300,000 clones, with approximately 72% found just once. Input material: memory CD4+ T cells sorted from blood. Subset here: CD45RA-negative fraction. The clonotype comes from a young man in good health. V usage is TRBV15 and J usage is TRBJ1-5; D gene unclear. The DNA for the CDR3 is TGTGCCACCAGCAGTGGACCCGCAAGCAATCAGCCCCAGCATTTT. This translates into CATSSGPASNQPQHF.